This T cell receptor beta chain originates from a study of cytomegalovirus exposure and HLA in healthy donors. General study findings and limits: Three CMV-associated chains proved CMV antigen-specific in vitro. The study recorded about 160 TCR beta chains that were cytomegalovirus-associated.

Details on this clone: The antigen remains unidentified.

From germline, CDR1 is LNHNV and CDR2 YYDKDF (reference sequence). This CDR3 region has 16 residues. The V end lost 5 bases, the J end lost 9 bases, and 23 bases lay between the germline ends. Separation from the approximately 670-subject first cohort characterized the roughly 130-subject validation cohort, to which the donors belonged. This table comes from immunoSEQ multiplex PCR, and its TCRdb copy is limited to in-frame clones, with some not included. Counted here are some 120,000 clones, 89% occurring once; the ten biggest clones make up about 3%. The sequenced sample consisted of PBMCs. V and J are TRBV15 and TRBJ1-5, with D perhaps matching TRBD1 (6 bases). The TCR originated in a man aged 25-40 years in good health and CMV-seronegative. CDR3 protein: CATSGGPGLTGAPQHF. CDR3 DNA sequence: TGTGCCACCAGCGGGGGCCCCGGTCTGACCGGGGCGCCCCAGCATTTT.